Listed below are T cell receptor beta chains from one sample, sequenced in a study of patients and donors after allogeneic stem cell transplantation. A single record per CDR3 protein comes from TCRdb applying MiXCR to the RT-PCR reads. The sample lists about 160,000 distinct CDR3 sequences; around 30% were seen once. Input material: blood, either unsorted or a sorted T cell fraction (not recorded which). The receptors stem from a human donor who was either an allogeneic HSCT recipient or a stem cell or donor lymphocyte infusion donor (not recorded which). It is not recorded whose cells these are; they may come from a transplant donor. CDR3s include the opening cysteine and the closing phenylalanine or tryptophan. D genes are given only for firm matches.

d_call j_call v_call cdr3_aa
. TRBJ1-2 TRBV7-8 CASSSLKDSLPLNYGYTF
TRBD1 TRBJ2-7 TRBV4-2 CASSTTGTEDYEQYF
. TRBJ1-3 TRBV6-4 CASGERGTGNTIYF
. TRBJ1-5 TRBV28 CASSWVISNQPQHF
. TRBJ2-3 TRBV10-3 CAIQRGTGSSTDTQYF
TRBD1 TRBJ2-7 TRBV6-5 CASSYAGGAREQYF
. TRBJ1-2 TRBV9 CASTGLHYGYTF
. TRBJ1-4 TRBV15 CATSRDLGEKLFF
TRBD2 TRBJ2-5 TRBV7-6 CASSIPFSAGTETQYF
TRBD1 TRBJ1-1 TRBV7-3 CASSLTPPGTGGSEAFF
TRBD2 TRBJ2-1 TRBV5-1 CASSSLVGGKGEQFF
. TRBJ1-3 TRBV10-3 CAISGDTGSSGNTIYF
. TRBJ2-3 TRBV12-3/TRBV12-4 CASSPLLETSTDTQYF
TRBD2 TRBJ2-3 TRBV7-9 CASSPRGSSSTDTQYF
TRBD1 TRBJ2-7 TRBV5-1 CASSLRQGANYEQYF
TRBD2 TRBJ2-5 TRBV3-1 CASRQDPRTSGQETQYF
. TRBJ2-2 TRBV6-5 CASSYYTGVGPNTGELFF
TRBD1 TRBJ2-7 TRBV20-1 CSARVPDRGYEQYF
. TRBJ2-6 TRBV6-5 CASRSESSGANVLTF
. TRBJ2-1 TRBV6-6 CASSLSPYNEQFF
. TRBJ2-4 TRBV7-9 CASSSEPADIQYF
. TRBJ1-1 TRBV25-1 CASSDSGRVTNTEAFF
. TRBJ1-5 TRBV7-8 CASTDRRGVSNQPQHF
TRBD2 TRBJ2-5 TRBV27 CASNRGRASETQYF
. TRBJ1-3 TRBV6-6 CASSSSPGYSRSGNTIYF
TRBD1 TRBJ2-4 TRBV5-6 CASSSWTGGLVKNIQYF
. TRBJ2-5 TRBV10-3 CAISSRDGQETQYF
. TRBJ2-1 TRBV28 CASSSEDPNGSEQFF
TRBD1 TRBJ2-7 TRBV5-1 CASSLVQGPHEQYF
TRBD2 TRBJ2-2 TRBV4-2 CASSQVAGTANTGELFF
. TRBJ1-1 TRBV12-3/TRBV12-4 CASSWGGAGTEAFF
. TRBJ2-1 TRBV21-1 CASSKVGTGSRVEQFF
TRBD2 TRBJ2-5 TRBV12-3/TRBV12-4 CASRSLAGVQETQYF
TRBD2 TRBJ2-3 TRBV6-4 CASSDSGQGGDTQYF
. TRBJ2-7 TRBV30 CAWRREVVYEQYF
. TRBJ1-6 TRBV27 CASSVGGWLNSPLHF
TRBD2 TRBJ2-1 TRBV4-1 CASSQWTSGTSYNEQFF
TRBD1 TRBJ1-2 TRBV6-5 CASREYDRDGYTF
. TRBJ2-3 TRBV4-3 CASSQDNDAPPDTQYF
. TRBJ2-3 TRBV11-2 CASRDLADSTDTQYF
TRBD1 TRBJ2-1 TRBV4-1 CASSLPGQPYNEQFF
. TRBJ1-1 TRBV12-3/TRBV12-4 CASSLRGLSEAFF
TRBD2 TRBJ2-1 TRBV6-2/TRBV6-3 CASGTSGRRNEQFF
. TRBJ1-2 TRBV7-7 CASNPGGRDGYTF
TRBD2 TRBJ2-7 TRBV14 CASSQELAGGPYEQYF
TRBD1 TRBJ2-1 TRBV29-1 CSVDGTGDEQFF
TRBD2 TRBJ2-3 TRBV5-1 CASSLVASGRGTDTQYF
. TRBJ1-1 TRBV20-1 CSAAETEAFF
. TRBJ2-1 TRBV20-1 CSASPGQNPYNEQFF
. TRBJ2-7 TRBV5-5 CASIRGRQNYEQYF
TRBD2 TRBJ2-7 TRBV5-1 CASSLWEGYEQYF
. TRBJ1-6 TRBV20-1 CSATGQSSYNSPLHF
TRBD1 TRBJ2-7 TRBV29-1 CSVWTGEEYEQYF
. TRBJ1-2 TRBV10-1 CAGGGGYGENPNYGYTF
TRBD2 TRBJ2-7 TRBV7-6 CASSPRLAEYEQYF
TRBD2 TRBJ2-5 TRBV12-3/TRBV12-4 CASRVSGTQETQYF
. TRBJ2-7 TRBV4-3 CASSQESGETHYEQYF
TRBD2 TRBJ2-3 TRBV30 CAAGATSGRADTQYF
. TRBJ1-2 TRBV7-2 CASSQGPGEYGYTF
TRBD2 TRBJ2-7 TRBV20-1 CSAPRLAGTYEQYF